A selection of T cell receptor beta chains follows, all from one sample in a study of OX40 agonist ivuxolimab in advanced cancers. This table comes from immunoSEQ multiplex PCR, and its TCRdb copy is limited to in-frame clones, with some not included. This table holds some 73,000 clones, around 90% found once. The sequencing here drew on CD4+ or CD8+ T cells sorted from blood, taken in a trial of the OX40 agonist ivuxolimab. The receptor set was obtained from an adult with an advanced solid tumor such as melanoma, head and neck, liver or kidney cancer. Each CDR3 is given with its conserved first and last residue. Fields, in order: CDR3 length, V gene, D gene, J gene, clone size, CDR3 protein, CDR3 DNA. The D gene is left open where the match is weak. Not every row has a clone size; where given, it reads once, few, many or a size class.

>15|TRBV7-6|.|TRBJ2-1|.
CASSLDRGAYNEQFF
TGTGCCAGCAGCTTAGACAGAGGAGCCTACAATGAGCAGTTCTTC
>15|TRBV28|TRBD2|TRBJ2-5|.
CASIREGLAGGNQYF
TGTGCCAGCATCAGGGAGGGACTAGCGGGAGGGAACCAGTACTTC
>12|TRBV28|.|TRBJ1-5|.
CASSTPSQPQHF
TGTGCCAGCAGTACCCCAAGCCAGCCCCAGCATTTT
>18|TRBV28|.|TRBJ1-4|.
CASSLRDTPWATNEKLFF
TGTGCCAGCAGTCTAAGGGACACCCCGTGGGCAACTAATGAAAAACTGTTTTTT
>15|TRBV27|TRBD1|TRBJ1-3|few
CASKADRYSGNTIYF
TGTGCCAGCAAAGCGGACAGGTACTCTGGAAACACCATATATTTT
>13|TRBV4-3|TRBD1|TRBJ1-1|.
CASSEDRDTEAFF
TGCGCCAGCAGCGAGGACAGGGACACTGAAGCTTTCTTT
>15|TRBV15|.|TRBJ2-3|.
CATSRAGGRTDTQYF
TGTGCCACCTCCAGAGCCGGGGGGCGGACAGATACGCAGTATTTT
>14|TRBV28|.|TRBJ1-1|.
CASRTPGPHTEAFF
TGTGCCAGCAGGACACCGGGACCTCACACTGAAGCTTTCTTT
>17|TRBV28|.|TRBJ1-5|.
CASSNIGASSRNQPQHF
TGTGCCAGCAGTAACATTGGGGCCTCAAGCCGCAATCAGCCCCAGCATTTT
>16|TRBV7-8|TRBD1|TRBJ2-7|.
CASSLVRGPGPYEQYF
TGTGCCAGCAGCTTAGTAAGGGGGCCCGGACCTTACGAGCAGTACTTC
>16|TRBV5-1|.|TRBJ2-3|.
CASSLTVTGFTDTQYF
TGCGCCAGCAGCTTGACTGTAACTGGGTTCACAGATACGCAGTATTTT
>18|TRBV28|.|TRBJ1-5|.
CASSPYGLGGIMDQPQHF
TGTGCCAGCAGTCCATATGGCCTGGGGGGGATAATGGATCAGCCCCAGCATTTT
>11|TRBV20-1|.|TRBJ1-1|.
CSAPLFGPCFF
TGCAGTGCCCCCTTATTCGGCCCGTGCTTCTTT
>16|TRBV28|TRBD2|TRBJ2-3|.
CASSPSSSGRTDTQYF
TGTGCCAGCAGTCCCTCTTCCAGCGGGAGAACAGATACGCAGTATTTT
>14|TRBV6-6|.|TRBJ2-1|.
CASSGAGVYNEQFF
TGTGCCAGCAGTGGGGCAGGAGTATACAATGAGCAGTTCTTC
>14|TRBV30|.|TRBJ1-1|.
CAWVPDSQATEAFF
TGTGCCTGGGTCCCGGACAGCCAGGCCACTGAAGCTTTCTTT
>15|TRBV6-5|TRBD1|TRBJ1-1|.
CASESLKGASTEAFF
TGTGCCAGCGAATCGTTAAAGGGGGCGAGCACTGAAGCTTTCTTT
>16|TRBV19|.|TRBJ2-2|.
CASSIARGRGTGELFF
TGTGCCAGTAGTATAGCTAGGGGGAGGGGGACCGGGGAGCTGTTTTTT
>15|TRBV19|.|TRBJ1-2|few
CASSIWRGANYGYTF
TGTGCCAGTAGTATTTGGAGGGGAGCTAACTATGGCTACACCTTC
>15|TRBV28|TRBD1|TRBJ2-7|.
CASSAGGSQVHEQYF
TGTGCCAGCAGTGCAGGGGGCTCTCAGGTACACGAGCAGTACTTC
>11|TRBV2|.|TRBJ1-4|few
CASRKTGKLFF
TGTGCCAGCAGAAAGACCGGGAAACTGTTTTTT
>13|TRBV10-3|TRBD2|TRBJ2-3|.
CAFRGVDTDTQYF
TGTGCCTTTCGGGGGGTAGATACAGATACGCAGTATTTT
>14|TRBV9|TRBD1|TRBJ2-7|.
CASSLDRGSYEQYF
TGTGCCAGCAGCCTCGACAGGGGCTCCTACGAGCAGTACTTC
>17|TRBV19|.|TRBJ1-5|.
CASTPNIGTKLNQPQHF
TGTGCCAGTACTCCCAATATAGGTACGAAGTTAAATCAGCCCCAGCATTTT
>15|TRBV6-5|.|TRBJ2-5|.
CASSRTATYQETQYF
TGTGCCAGCAGTAGAACCGCGACATACCAAGAGACCCAGTACTTC
>13|TRBV5-1|.|TRBJ1-2|.
CASRKDSLYGYTF
TGCGCCAGCAGAAAGGACAGCCTCTATGGCTACACCTTC
>15|TRBV6-1|TRBD1|TRBJ1-3|medium-sized
CASSQGALSGNTIYF
TGTGCCAGCTCCCAGGGGGCGCTTTCTGGAAACACCATATATTTT
>14|TRBV14|.|TRBJ2-2|.
CASSLYGSTGELFF
TGTGCCAGCAGCCTTTACGGGAGCACCGGGGAGCTGTTTTTT
>16|TRBV9|.|TRBJ2-1|.
CASSVGNLHSYNEQFF
TGTGCCAGCAGCGTAGGTAACCTCCACTCCTACAATGAGCAGTTCTTC
>16|TRBV27|TRBD1|TRBJ1-2|once
CASSYQPDRAYYGYTF
TGTGCCAGCAGTTATCAACCGGACAGGGCGTACTATGGCTACACCTTC
>14|TRBV6-1|.|TRBJ2-7|.
CASSVSARNYEQYF
TGTGCCAGCAGTGTTAGCGCGAGAAACTACGAGCAGTACTTC
>15|TRBV11-2|.|TRBJ2-2|.
CASSLGGSDTGELFF
TGTGCCAGCAGCTTAGGGGGGTCGGACACCGGGGAGCTGTTTTTT
>20|TRBV30|TRBD2|TRBJ2-7|.
CAWSAFPGLAGGWDGYEQYF
TGTGCCTGGAGTGCGTTTCCGGGACTAGCGGGGGGTTGGGACGGCTACGAGCAGTACTTC
>14|TRBV2|.|TRBJ2-1|.
CASSETGRYNEQFF
TGTGCCAGCAGTGAAACAGGGCGCTACAATGAGCAGTTCTTC
>15|TRBV7-9|.|TRBJ2-5|.
CASNGDRTYQETQYF
TGTGCCAGTAACGGGGACCGTACCTACCAAGAGACCCAGTACTTC
>14|TRBV2|.|TRBJ2-1|few
CASSGTKAVDEQFF
TGTGCCAGCAGTGGGACCAAGGCTGTAGATGAGCAGTTCTTC
>17|TRBV11-1|TRBD1|TRBJ1-1|.
CASSLAGTGGGMTEAFF
TGTGCCAGCAGCTTAGCAGGGACAGGAGGGGGAATGACTGAAGCTTTCTTT